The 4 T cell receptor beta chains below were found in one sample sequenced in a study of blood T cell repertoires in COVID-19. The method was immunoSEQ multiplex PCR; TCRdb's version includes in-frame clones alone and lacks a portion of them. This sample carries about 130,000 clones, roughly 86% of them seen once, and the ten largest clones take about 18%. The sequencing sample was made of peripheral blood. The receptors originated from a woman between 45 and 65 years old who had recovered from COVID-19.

This CDR3 reads CASRIPSGAPYEQYF. The CDR3 DNA reads TGTGCCAGCAGAATTCCGAGCGGAGCCCCCTACGAGCAGTACTTC. The chain employs TRBV6-5 and TRBJ2-7; possibly TRBD2 for D (5 bases). Between the trimmed V and J ends, which lost 6 bases and 2 bases, there was a span of 17 bases. Per the germline V gene, CDR1 is MNHEY and CDR2 is SVGAGI. The CDR3 loop spans 15 amino acids.

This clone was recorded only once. This chain's CDR3 is CASSEQGGITEAFF. The DNA of the CDR3 is TGCGCCAGCAGTGAGCAGGGAGGTATCACTGAAGCTTTCTTT. The chain uses TRBV10-2 and TRBJ1-1, with D possibly TRBD1 on 5 matching bases. Per the germline V gene, CDR1 is WSHSY and CDR2 is SAAADI. The ends were cut back, 2 bases at V and 4 bases at J, with 11 bases in the middle. CDR3 size: 14 residues.

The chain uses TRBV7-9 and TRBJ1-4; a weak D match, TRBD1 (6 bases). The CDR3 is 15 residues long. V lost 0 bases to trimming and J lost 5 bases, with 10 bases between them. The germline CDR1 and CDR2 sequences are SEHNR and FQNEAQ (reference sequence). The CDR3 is CASSLAEDRNEKLFF. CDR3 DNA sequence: TGTGCCAGCAGCTTAGCGGAGGACAGAAATGAAAAACTGTTTTTT. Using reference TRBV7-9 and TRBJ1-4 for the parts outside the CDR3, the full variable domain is DTGVSQNPRHKITKRGQNVTFRCDPISEHNRLYWYRQTLGQGPEFLTYFQNEAQLEKSRLLSDRFSAERPKGSFSTLEIQRTEQGDSAMYLCASSLAEDRNEKLFFGSGTQLSVL.

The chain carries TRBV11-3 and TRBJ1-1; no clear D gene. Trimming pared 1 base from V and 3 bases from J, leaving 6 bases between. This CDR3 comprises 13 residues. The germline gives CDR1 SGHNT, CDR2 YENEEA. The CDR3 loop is CASSLAGDTEAFF. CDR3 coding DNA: TGTGCCAGCAGCTTAGCCGGGGACACTGAAGCTTTCTTT.